One and the same sample provided the 20 T cell receptor beta chains below, sequenced in a study of long-term antiretroviral therapy in people with HIV. Survey-level resolution applied to immunoSEQ assay v3.0. Repertoires were generated with immunoSEQ multiplex PCR, while TCRdb's copy carries only in-frame clones and drops some. The sample consists of roughly 44,000 clones, over 90% of them appearing once. Sequencing used unsorted PBMCs, obtained 3.7 years after starting antiretroviral therapy. These receptors all come from a woman aged 45-60 years with HIV.

This clone came up once. V and J are TRBV7-6 and TRBJ1-5; D possibly corresponds to TRBD1 (5 bases). Germline V gene data show CDR1 as SGHVS and CDR2 as FNYEAQ. This CDR3 comprises 15 residues. V was clipped by 3 bases and J by 3 bases, with 12 bases between them. Here the CDR3 DNA reads TGTGCCAGCAGCTTGAGTGGGGGATCCAATCAGCCCCAGCATTTT. Translated, it gives CASSLSGGSNQPQHF.

This sequence joins TRBV27 and TRBJ1-1, with a tentative D call TRBD1 (5 bases). Germline lookup yields CDR1 MNHEY and CDR2 SMNVEV (reference sequence). This CDR3 contains 14 residues. Trimming took off 0 bases at V and 4 bases at J, with 9 bases between the two ends. The CDR3 DNA is TGTGCCAGCAGTTTATCGCGGAGGGGCACTGAAGCTTTCTTT. This codes for CASSLSRRGTEAFF.

For this clone: The same CDR3 also results from other DNA sequences found in this sample. The J gene is TRBJ2-5, the V gene TRBV9; 7 nucleotides agree with TRBD1. V trimming: 0 bases; J trimming: 2 bases; junction bases outside the gene matches: 7. This CDR3 has 16 amino acids. The germline CDR1 and CDR2 sequences are SGDLS and YYNGEE. For the CDR3, the DNA is TGTGCCAGCAGCGTAGCCCCGACAGGGCGGCAAGAGACCCAGTACTTC. Encoded protein: CASSVAPTGRQETQYF.

CDR3 in amino acids: CASSGYGGGAQETQYF. CDR3 coding DNA: TGTGCCAGCAGTGGGTATGGCGGGGGGGCCCAAGAGACCCAGTACTTC. The chain couples TRBV2 to TRBJ2-5, with 9 bases fitting TRBD2. This CDR3 has 16 amino acids. Germline trimming cut 4 bases from V and 1 base from J; bases unmatched to any gene: 7. Germline assignment: CDR1 SNHLY and CDR2 FYNNEI.

V gene TRBV6-5 combines with J gene TRBJ1-6; D not certain. V was trimmed by 0 bases and J by 10 bases, leaving 7 bases between them. The germline CDR1 and CDR2 sequences are MNHEY and SVGAGI. There are 13 residues in the CDR3. CDR3 protein: CASSYSLGSPLHF. In nucleotides, the CDR3 is TGTGCCAGCAGTTACTCTCTGGGCTCACCCCTCCACTTT.

This clone was detected once. The genes are TRBV6-5 and TRBJ1-2; 8 bases line up with TRBD1. The V segment lost 0 bases and the J segment 4 bases; nucleotides outside the gene matches: 7. Germline V gene data show CDR1 as MNHEY and CDR2 as SVGAGI. The CDR3 is 16 amino acids. As DNA, the CDR3 is TGTGCCAGCAGTTACTCGAAGGCAGGGGGCGGCTATGGCTACACCTTC. It is translated as CASSYSKAGGGYGYTF.

This clone was counted a single time. Its ends do not fully match the called genes, so a read error is possible. The chain has TRBV7-7 and TRBJ2-5, with TRBD2 matching 7 bases. The germline gives CDR1 SSHAT, CDR2 FNYEAQ (reference sequence). This CDR3 has 15 residues. The CDR3 protein is CASSLGASGQETQYF. In DNA form, the CDR3 reads TGTGCTAGCAGCTTAGGGGCTAGCGGTCAAGAGACCCAGTACTTC.

The chain uses TRBV5-1 and TRBJ1-6; no definite D call. CDR3 length: 15 residues. Germline V gene lookup returns CDR1 SGHRS and CDR2 YFSETQ. Trimming took 5 bases from V and 0 from J, leaving 9 bases between them. Written as DNA, the CDR3 is TGCGCCAGCAGTGAAGGGAGCTCCTATAATTCACCCCTCCACTTT. It codes for CASSEGSSYNSPLHF.

The rearrangement joins TRBV6-5 to TRBJ1-2, with a tentative D call TRBD1 (6 bases). The germline gives CDR1 MNHEY, CDR2 SVGAGI. Between the trimmed V and J ends, which lost 6 bases and 7 bases, there was a span of 15 bases. This CDR3 region has 13 residues. The CDR3 DNA sequence: TGTGCCAGCAGGATGGGGGGCGACGGTGGCTACACCTTC. It specifies CASRMGGDGGYTF.

The V call is TRBV18, the J call TRBJ2-5, with 9 bases matching TRBD2. CDR1 is KGHSH, CDR2 LQKENI, per germline. Germline trimming cut 6 bases from V and 2 bases from J; bases unmatched to any gene: 4. There are 14 residues in the CDR3. The CDR3: CASSRSGGQETQYF. Here the CDR3 DNA reads TGTGCCAGCTCTCGGAGCGGGGGGCAAGAGACCCAGTACTTC.

V is TRBV6-1 and J is TRBJ2-3; no firm D call. Germline lookup yields CDR1 MNHNS and CDR2 SASEGT. This CDR3 is built from 14 residues. V lost 2 bases and J lost 3, with 9 bases in between. CDR3 sequence reads: CASSEKPTTDTQYF. CDR3 DNA: TGTGCCAGCAGTGAAAAGCCTACTACAGATACGCAGTATTTT.

The rearrangement uses TRBV6-6 and TRBJ2-4, with D tentatively TRBD1 (6 bases). V was shortened by 5 bases and J by 0 bases, with 11 bases between the two germline ends. This CDR3 region has 15 residues. Germline CDR1 MNHNY, CDR2 SVGAGI (reference sequence). The CDR3 sequence: CASSGGTGAKNIQYF. The CDR3 DNA follows: TGTGCCAGCAGTGGGGGCACAGGAGCCAAAAACATTCAGTACTTC.

The J gene is TRBJ2-7, the V gene TRBV7-2; the D call may be TRBD1 or TRBD2 (5 bases each). This CDR3 region has 14 residues. The germline CDR1 and CDR2 sequences are SGHTA and FQGNSA. Trimming removed 5 bases at V and 0 bases at J, with 11 bases between. The CDR3 is CASSQGPTSYEQYF. CDR3 bases: TGTGCCAGCAGCCAGGGACCGACCTCCTACGAGCAGTACTTC.

The chain is built from TRBV4-1 and TRBJ1-5; possibly TRBD1 for D (6 bases). This CDR3 is 16 amino acids long. CDR1 is MGHRA, CDR2 YSYEKL, per germline. Deletions cut 0 bases from V and 6 bases from J, with 15 bases between. CDR3 nucleotides: TGCGCCAGCAGCCAAGACCATCCGGGACAAAGTCAGCCCCAGCATTTT. It specifies CASSQDHPGQSQPQHF.

V gene TRBV6-5 combines with J gene TRBJ1-1, with unresolved D. V lost 6 bases and J lost 0, with 2 bases in between. The length of the CDR3 is 11 residues. Per the germline V gene, CDR1 is MNHEY and CDR2 is SVGAGI. CDR3 nucleotides: TGTGCCAGCAGGCTGAACACTGAAGCTTTCTTT. Translated, it gives CASRLNTEAFF.

The chain links TRBV4-3 to TRBJ1-2, with a tentative D call TRBD1 (5 bases). Trimming took 3 bases from V and 4 from J, leaving 18 bases between them. Germline V gives CDR1 LGHNA, CDR2 YSLEER. CDR3 length: 16 residues. The CDR3 DNA sequence: TGCGCCAGCAGCCAGAGGGGAAAGGGTTTAAGCTATGGCTACACCTTC. Amino acid sequence: CASSQRGKGLSYGYTF.

The gene calls are TRBV9 and TRBJ2-1; 8 positions match TRBD2. V lost 2 bases to trimming and J lost 7 bases; unmatched junction nucleotides: 8. The CDR3 is 15 amino acids. Per the germline V gene, CDR1 is SGDLS and CDR2 is YYNGEE. The CDR3 loop is CASSVATSVGNEQFF. CDR3 DNA: TGTGCCAGCAGCGTCGCGACTAGCGTGGGGAATGAGCAGTTCTTC.

The chain employs TRBV4-1 and TRBJ2-2, with TRBD1 matching 7 bases. J was trimmed by 0 bases and V by 1 base; bases with no gene match: 5. The CDR3 totals 17 residues. Germline loops: CDR1 MGHRA, CDR2 YSYEKL. The CDR3: CASSQADRAANTGELFF. CDR3 nucleotide sequence: TGCGCCAGCAGCCAAGCTGACAGGGCCGCGAACACCGGGGAGCTGTTTTTT.

The chain has TRBV10-1 and TRBJ1-5; no clear D gene. Trimming stripped 2 bases from V and 1 base from J, with 3 bases between. CDR3 length equals 13 residues. Germline CDR1 is WNHNN and CDR2 is SYGVQD (reference sequence). CDR3 sequence: CASSENSNQPQHF. Written as DNA, the CDR3 is TGCGCCAGCAGTGAGAACAGCAATCAGCCCCAGCATTTT.

The CDR3 reads CASSRGQRNTEAFF. CDR3 nucleotide sequence: TGTGCCAGCAGCAGGGGACAGAGGAACACTGAAGCTTTCTTT. The chain uses TRBV6-5 and TRBJ1-1, with 7 bases identical to TRBD1. Germline V gene lookup returns CDR1 MNHEY and CDR2 SVGAGI. CDR3 length: 14 residues. V gave up 6 bases and J gave up 1 base; unmatched junction bases: 5.